This T cell receptor beta chain was sequenced in a study of blood T cell repertoires in COVID-19. Original processing notes: Estimation of nucleated cell counts was performed using reference gene primer amplification. Sequenced by immunoSEQ multiplex PCR; TCRdb stores in-frame clones only, minus some. V, J and clone size are those of that table, while D and trimming were read from the DNA. The table includes approximately 77,000 clones, roughly 85% detected once. Losses at the gene ends were 11 bases for V and 0 bases for J; bases not matched to a gene: 10. Germline assignment: CDR1 SNHLY and CDR2 FYNNEI. CDR3 length equals 14 residues. Seattle cases were enrolled at active infection and followed longitudinally.

J is TRBJ2-7 and V is TRBV2; TRBD1 aligns across 7 bases. The specimen was peripheral blood. The receptor was derived from a man aged 45 to 65 with COVID-19, enrolled during active disease. In nucleotides, the CDR3 is TGTGCCGGACAGAGGGGGCCCCTCTCCTACGAGCAGTACTTC. Translating it yields CAGQRGPLSYEQYF.